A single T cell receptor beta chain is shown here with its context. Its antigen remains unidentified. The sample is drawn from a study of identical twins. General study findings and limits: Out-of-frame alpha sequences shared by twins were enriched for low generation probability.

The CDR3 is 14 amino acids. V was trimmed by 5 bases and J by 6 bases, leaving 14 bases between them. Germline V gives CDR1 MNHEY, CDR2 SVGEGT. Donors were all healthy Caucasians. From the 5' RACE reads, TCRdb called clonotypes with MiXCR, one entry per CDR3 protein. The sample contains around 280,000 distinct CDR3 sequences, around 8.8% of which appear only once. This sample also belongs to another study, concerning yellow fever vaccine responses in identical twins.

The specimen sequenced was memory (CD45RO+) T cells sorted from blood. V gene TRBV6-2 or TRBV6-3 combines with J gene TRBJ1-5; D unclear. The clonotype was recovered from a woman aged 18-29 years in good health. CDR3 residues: CASSTSGVGQPQHF. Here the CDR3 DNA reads TGTGCCAGCAGTACGAGTGGGGTCGGTCAGCCCCAGCATTTT.